One and the same sample provided the 19 T cell receptor beta chains below, sequenced in a study of CD4 T cells in relation to SARS-CoV-2 and coronaviruses. Clones were read by immunoSEQ multiplex PCR, and TCRdb kept only the in-frame ones, dropping some. The table has around 24,000 clones, around three quarters seen once. Before the COVID-19 pandemic, during about 2011-2019, CD4+ T cells were taken from unexposed donors. Isolation of CD4+ T cells took place after about eleven days in culture. Their antigen targets remain unknown. The sample was CD4+ T cells from PBMCs, cultured in vitro. The source is a human donor in good health.

The rearrangement joins TRBV13 to TRBJ1-5, with 8 bases aligning to TRBD1. V was pared by 0 bases and J by 4 bases, with 5 bases of the junction left unmatched. CDR1 is PRHDT and CDR2 is FYEKMQ in the germline V gene (reference sequence). This CDR3 contains 16 residues. This CDR3 is CASSLGPTGGNQPQHF. Here the CDR3 DNA reads TGTGCCAGCAGCTTAGGTCCCACAGGGGGTAATCAGCCCCAGCATTTT.

The chain couples TRBV6-6 to TRBJ1-5; D is uncertain. This CDR3 comprises 14 residues. Trimming pared 6 bases from V and 3 bases from J, leaving 12 bases between. CDR1 MNHNY and CDR2 SVGAGI come from the germline V gene (reference sequence). The CDR3 DNA follows: TGTGCCAGCAGCCCCGCCGGAGTCAATCAGCCCCAGCATTTT. Residues: CASSPAGVNQPQHF.

The CDR3 nucleotides are TGTGCCAGCACCCCACAGGTGGCTAACTATGGCTACACCTTC. Amino acids: CASTPQVANYGYTF. The chain joins TRBV6-5 to TRBJ1-2; D may be TRBD1 (5 bases). This CDR3 comprises 14 residues. Germline assignment: CDR1 MNHEY and CDR2 SVGAGI. V lost 7 bases, J lost 0 bases, and 12 bases lay in between.

The V and J genes are TRBV19 and TRBJ1-6; D unclear. Per the germline V gene, CDR1 is LNHDA and CDR2 is SQIVND (reference sequence). V was shortened by 2 bases and J by 9 bases, with 5 bases between the two germline ends. The CDR3 is 12 residues long. CDR3 DNA: TGTGCCAGTAGTATAAGCGGTTCACCCCTCCACTTT. Translation gives CASSISGSPLHF.

The chain carries TRBV27 and TRBJ2-5; D is possibly TRBD1 or TRBD2 (5 bases each). Germline V gene sequence: CDR1 MNHEY, CDR2 SMNVEV (reference sequence). The V end lost 4 bases, the J end lost 1 base, and 10 bases lay between the germline ends. This CDR3 has 14 amino acids. Here the CDR3 DNA reads TGTGCCAGCAGTTCTTGGGGGACCCAAGAGACCCAGTACTTC. Encoded protein: CASSSWGTQETQYF.

This clone is a singleton in its sample. The J gene is TRBJ2-4, the V gene TRBV6-5; 8 bases match TRBD2. Germline loops: CDR1 MNHEY, CDR2 SVGAGI. The V segment lost 6 bases and the J segment 16 bases; nucleotides outside the gene matches: 14. The CDR3 runs 13 residues. CDR3: CASSPIRGGGNYF. The CDR3 nucleotides are TGTGCCAGCAGCCCCATACGGGGGGGAGGGAACTACTTC.

DNA for the CDR3: TGTGCCAGCAGTTACTCGCCCGGGAGGGGGGATCAGCCCCAGCATTTT. As protein: CASSYSPGRGDQPQHF. This chain links TRBV6-2 or TRBV6-3 with TRBJ1-5; TRBD1 might be the D (6 bases). The germline V gene has CDR1 MNHEY and CDR2 SVGEGT. The CDR3 length is 16 residues. The V gene lost 0 bases and the J gene lost 5 bases, with 14 bases spanning the gap.

This sequence joins TRBV6-2 or TRBV6-3 and TRBJ2-3; TRBD1 aligns across 8 bases. The germline CDR1 and CDR2 sequences are MNHEY and SVGEGT. V was pared by 6 bases and J by 5 bases, with 10 bases of the junction left unmatched. The CDR3 length is 15 residues. CDR3 DNA: TGTGCCAGCAGCAGCAGGGGGCTCGTGGGAGATACGCAGTATTTT. It translates to CASSSRGLVGDTQYF.

J is TRBJ2-1 and V is TRBV6-4, with 12 bases that match TRBD2. Germline CDR1 MRHNA, CDR2 SNTAGT. This CDR3 has 15 residues. J gave up 5 bases and V 2 bases, and 1 base lay outside the gene matches. CDR3: CASSDGTSGHNEQFF. The CDR3 nucleotides read TGTGCCAGCAGTGACGGGACTAGCGGGCACAATGAGCAGTTCTTC.

The CDR3 DNA sequence: TGTGCCAGCTCACCGATGGGGAACACTGAAGCTTTCTTT. Encoded protein: CASSPMGNTEAFF. The chain recombines TRBV18 with TRBJ1-1; D is unclear. The CDR3 is 13 residues long. Germline CDR1 and CDR2: KGHSH and LQKENI. Trimming left V 3 bases short and J 1 base short, with 6 bases between.

This sequence joins TRBV2 and TRBJ1-2, with D perhaps matching TRBD1 (5 bases). The V gene's germline CDR1 is SNHLY and CDR2 FYNNEI. The germline V and J ends were trimmed by 3 bases and 8 bases, with 19 bases remaining between them. This CDR3 comprises 15 residues. CDR3 sequence: CASSEAGNGLRGYTF. As DNA, the CDR3 is TGTGCCAGCAGTGAGGCAGGGAACGGCCTACGCGGCTACACCTTC. Drawing the rest from reference TRBV2 and TRBJ1-2, the complete variable domain is EPEVTQTPSHQVTQMGQEVILRCVPISNHLYFYWYRQILGQKVEFLVSFYNNEISEKSEIFDDQFSVERPDGSNFTLKIRSTKLEDSAMYFCASSEAGNGLRGYTFGSGTRLTVV.

The rearrangement uses TRBV6-5 and TRBJ1-6, with TRBD1 matching 7 bases. The CDR3 runs to 15 residues. After removal of 6 bases from V and 0 bases from J, the junction contained 2 bases not matched to a gene. Germline loops: CDR1 MNHEY, CDR2 SVGAGI. The DNA of the CDR3 is TGTGCCAGCAGCAGACAGGGCTCCTATAATTCACCCCTCCACTTT. Translation: CASSRQGSYNSPLHF.

The chain uses TRBV9 and TRBJ1-3; a possible D gene is TRBD1 (5 bases). This CDR3 spans 15 amino acids. V was clipped by 3 bases and J by 2 bases, with 12 bases between them. CDR1 is SGDLS and CDR2 is YYNGEE in the germline V gene. The CDR3 loop reads CASSGQRGPGNTIYF. The DNA for the CDR3 is TGTGCCAGCAGCGGTCAGAGGGGCCCTGGAAACACCATATATTTT. Together with reference TRBV9 and TRBJ1-3, the CDR3 gives the full variable domain: DSGVTQTPKHLITATGQRVTLRCSPRSGDLSVYWYQQSLDQGLQFLIQYYNGEERAKGNILERFSAQQFPDLHSELNLSSLELGDSALYFCASSGQRGPGNTIYFGEGSWLTVV.

This clone came up a few times. This chain links TRBV15 with TRBJ1-2; 9 bases fit TRBD1. The V and J ends lost 4 bases and 5 bases, in that order; junction bases with no gene match: 11. The CDR3 is 16 residues long. From germline, CDR1 is LNHNV and CDR2 YYDKDF (reference sequence). This CDR3 reads CATSKERQGVEYGYTF. The DNA for the CDR3 is TGTGCCACCAGCAAGGAGAGACAGGGGGTAGAGTATGGCTACACCTTC.

The chain uses TRBV7-9 and TRBJ2-5; D ambiguous. Deletions cut 5 bases from V and 1 base from J, with 8 bases between. This CDR3 is built from 13 residues. Per the germline V gene, CDR1 is SEHNR and CDR2 is FQNEAQ (reference sequence). This CDR3 reads CASSPTFQETQYF. For the CDR3, the DNA is TGTGCCAGCAGCCCCACCTTCCAAGAGACCCAGTACTTC.

The chain is built from TRBV9 and TRBJ2-2; 10 bases agree with TRBD2. Per germline, CDR1 SGDLS and CDR2 YYNGEE. J was trimmed by 9 bases and V by 0 bases; bases with no gene match: 5. The CDR3 extends over 15 amino acids. DNA for the CDR3: TGTGCCAGCAGCGTAGATCTAGCGGGAGACCGGGAGCTGTTTTTT. It specifies CASSVDLAGDRELFF.

The rearrangement uses TRBV9 and TRBJ2-5; 9 positions match TRBD2. The V gene end was trimmed by 0 bases and the J gene end by 2 bases; junction bases not matched to a gene: 14. Germline values: CDR1 SGDLS, CDR2 YYNGEE. There are 19 residues in the CDR3. The CDR3 reads CASSVATGGASGEQETQYF. In DNA form, the CDR3 reads TGTGCCAGCAGCGTAGCTACGGGCGGGGCTAGCGGGGAACAAGAGACCCAGTACTTC.

V usage is TRBV5-1 and J usage is TRBJ2-5; 10 bases match TRBD1. This CDR3 is built from 15 residues. CDR1 is SGHRS, CDR2 YFSETQ, per germline. V was pared by 7 bases and J by 3 bases, with 9 bases of the junction left unmatched. The CDR3 coding sequence is TGCGCCAGCGCGCGATCCGGGACAGGGGAAGAGACCCAGTACTTC. Translated: CASARSGTGEETQYF.

This clone was observed a few times. The chain joins TRBV11-3 to TRBJ2-3, with D hard to call. This CDR3 is built from 13 residues. Germline V gene lookup returns CDR1 SGHNT and CDR2 YENEEA. V was pared by 3 bases and J by 6 bases, with 10 bases between. Written as DNA, the CDR3 is TGTGCCAGCAGCTTGTCTCGGCAGGATACGCAGTATTTT. It translates to CASSLSRQDTQYF.